This T cell receptor (beta chain) was recorded in a study of blood T cell repertoires in COVID-19. For the study at large: From T cells, B-cell-depleted T cells, or PBMCs came the material, which was cDNA or gDNA.

Living in under 30 US areas, the participants were between roughly 18 and 95 years of age. V lost 5 bases to trimming and J lost 8 bases; unmatched junction nucleotides: 9. Germline CDR1 and CDR2: SGHVS and FQNEAQ. The CDR3 loop spans 15 amino acids. As handled by the study authors: Amplifying reference gene primers gave estimates of nucleated cell counts. Clones were sequenced by immunoSEQ multiplex PCR, and TCRdb holds only the in-frame ones, with some missing. V, J and clone size reflect that table, while D and trimming were determined from the DNA. The repertoire has 290,000 or so clones, almost 90% of them found once; the top ten carry about 4.5%.

The clonotype originates from a woman aged 18-29 years with acute COVID-19. The gene calls are TRBV7-8 and TRBJ1-4; 9 bases are a match to TRBD1. Sequencing was performed on PBMCs or T cells enriched from blood (not recorded which). CDR3 sequence (DNA): TGTGCCAGCAGCCCAGCAGGGACAGGGCGGGAAAAACTGTTTTTT. Translated, it gives CASSPAGTGREKLFF.